This record covers a single T cell receptor (beta chain). This clone was counted many times. The specificity of this receptor is unknown. Per-base quality was not reported, and no clone a single base away is much larger than it. Receptor amplification or capture employed PCR. Data came from an Illumina HiSeq 4000. High-throughput sequencing was used to profile the TCR beta-chain CDR3 region of every patient. As for the authors' bioinformatics: CDR3 differences across clinicopathological groups were used to build a classifier for discriminating distant-metastatic papillary thyroid cancer patients. The Shannon index was used to assess repertoire diversity, and the Morisita-Horn index was used to assess tumor-blood repertoire similarity. TCRdb itself trimmed the public reads at Q25 with fastp, ran MiXCR and retained productive beta chains. Clone size and V and J calls follow TCRdb, not the original study. The sample profile shows approximately 15,000 clones; approximately 23% of them were found once. The ten largest clones take up around 12% of the sample.

None of the patients had been given any treatment before thyroid surgery. Using T-cell receptor beta sequencing, the researchers looked back retrospectively at clinical samples from patients, gathered between about 2012 and 2018. The data belong to a study of metastatic and nonmetastatic thyroid tumors (dated by TCRdb to the early 2020s). For the wider study: Repertoires were compared across peripheral blood and tumor or nodule tissue samples from malignant and benign thyroid patients. Results the study describes overall, beyond this receptor: In both blood and tumor samples, malignant tumors were reported to have significantly higher TCR beta diversity than benign nodules.

This receptor was taken from a female donor with papillary thyroid cancer or a benign thyroid nodule (not recorded which). Some clones in this sample may be carry-over from other donors' samples. The material sequenced was tumor tissue.

This receptor has the CDR3 CASSLGQSSGNTIYF. At the DNA level, the sequence is TGTGCCAGCAGCTTAGGACAGAGCTCTGGAAACACCATATATTTT. This receptor chain uses TRBV7-6 and TRBJ1-3; a tentative D match to TRBD1 spans 5 bases. V loses 1 base of germline sequence and J loses 0 bases, and the interval between the two ends is 7 bases. CDR1 and CDR2 were assigned from the germline V gene as SGHVS and FNYEAQ. The CDR3 spans 15 residues, from the cysteine through the phenylalanine. Only the CDR3 part of the read is kept: 45 bases, read in frame from the first base.